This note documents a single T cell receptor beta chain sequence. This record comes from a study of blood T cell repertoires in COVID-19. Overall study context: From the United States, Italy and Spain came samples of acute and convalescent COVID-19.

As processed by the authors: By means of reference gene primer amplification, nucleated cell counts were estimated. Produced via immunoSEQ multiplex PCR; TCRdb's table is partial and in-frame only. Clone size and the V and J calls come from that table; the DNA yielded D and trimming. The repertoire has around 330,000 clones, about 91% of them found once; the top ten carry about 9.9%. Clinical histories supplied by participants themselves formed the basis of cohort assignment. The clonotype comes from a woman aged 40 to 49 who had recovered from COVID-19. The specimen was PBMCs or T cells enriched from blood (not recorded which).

This chain's CDR3 is CASSLAQGNQPQHF. For the CDR3, the DNA is TGTGCCAGCAGCTTGGCGCAGGGCAATCAGCCCCAGCATTTT. The chain employs TRBV5-5 and TRBJ1-5; D gene uncertain. CDR1 SGHKS and CDR2 YYEKEE come from the germline V gene (reference sequence). Between the trimmed V and J ends, which lost 0 bases and 2 bases, there was a span of 6 bases. The length of the CDR3 is 14 residues.